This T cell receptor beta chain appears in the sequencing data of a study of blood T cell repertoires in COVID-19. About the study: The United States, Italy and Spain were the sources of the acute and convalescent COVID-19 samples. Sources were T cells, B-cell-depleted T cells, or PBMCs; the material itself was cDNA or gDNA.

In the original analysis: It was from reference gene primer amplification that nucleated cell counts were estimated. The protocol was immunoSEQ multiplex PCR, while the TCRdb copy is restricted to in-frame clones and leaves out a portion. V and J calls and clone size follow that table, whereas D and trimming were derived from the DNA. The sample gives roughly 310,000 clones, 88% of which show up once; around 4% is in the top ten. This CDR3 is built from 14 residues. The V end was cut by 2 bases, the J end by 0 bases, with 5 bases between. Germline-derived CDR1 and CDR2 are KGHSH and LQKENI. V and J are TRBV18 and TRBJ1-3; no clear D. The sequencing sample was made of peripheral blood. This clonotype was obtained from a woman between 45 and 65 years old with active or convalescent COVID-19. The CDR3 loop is CASSPVLSGNTIYF. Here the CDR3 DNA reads TGTGCCAGCTCACCAGTTCTCTCTGGAAACACCATATATTTT.